This T cell receptor beta chain was sequenced in a study of graft-versus-host responses after intestinal transplantation. Study-level results: Analysis identified GvH clones in recipient marrow, with some appearing first in ileum or blood. Those patients showing graft-donor T cell macrochimerism displayed high graft-versus-host to host-versus-graft clonal ratios in allografts.

The CDR3 length is 10 residues. Germline V lookup: CDR1 GTSNPN, CDR2 SVGIG (reference sequence). Trimming took off 7 bases at V and 9 bases at J, with 9 bases between the two ends. Generated by immunoSEQ multiplex PCR, the TCRdb table keeps only in-frame clones and is missing some. Of fewer than 45,000 clones listed, around 90% are singletons. In this sample, this clone turned up a few times. Antigen unknown. The rearrangement uses TRBV30 and TRBJ2-2; the D call may be TRBD1 or TRBD2 (5 bases each). The specimen was PBMCs, collected 524 days after transplant. This receptor was taken from a human patient who received an intestinal transplant, so some T cells may come from the graft donor. CDR3 DNA sequence: TGTGCCTCGGGACCCCGGGAGCTGTTTTTT. It yields the protein CASGPRELFF. The variable domain in full, completed from reference TRBV30 and TRBJ2-2, reads SQTIHQWPATLVQPVGSPLSLECTVEGTSNPNLYWYRQAAGRGLQLLFYSVGIGQISSEVPQNLSASRPQDRQFILSSKKLLLSDSGFYLCASGPRELFFGEGSRLTVL.